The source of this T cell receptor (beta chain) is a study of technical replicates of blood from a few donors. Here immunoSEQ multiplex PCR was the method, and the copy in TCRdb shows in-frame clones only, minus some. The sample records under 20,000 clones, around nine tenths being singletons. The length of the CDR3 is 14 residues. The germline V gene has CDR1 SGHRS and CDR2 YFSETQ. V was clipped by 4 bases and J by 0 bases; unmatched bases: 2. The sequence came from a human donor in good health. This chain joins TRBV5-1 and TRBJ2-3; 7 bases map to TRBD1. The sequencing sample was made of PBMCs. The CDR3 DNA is TGCGCCAGCAGCCGGGGACAGAGCACAGATACGCAGTATTTT. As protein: CASSRGQSTDTQYF.